This section outlines one T cell receptor (beta chain) sequence together with its context. It was from alopecia areata patients that lesional scalp punch biopsies and peripheral blood were collected. This specimen belongs to a study of CD8+ T cells in alopecia areata. About the research overall: Tofacitinib treatment spanned 6 to 18 months, with 6 months off drug afterward.

RNA was isolated and reverse transcribed to cDNA, the sequencing template. Measured with immunoSEQ multiplex PCR; TCRdb has only the in-frame clones, and not every one. Here the sample spans some 130,000 clones, 49% being singletons. The junction had 8 bases not matched to a gene; V was cut back by 4 bases and J by 6 bases. There are 14 residues in the CDR3. Germline V lookup: CDR1 SGHDT, CDR2 YYEEEE. The origin of this receptor is a human donor with alopecia areata. V and J are TRBV5-6 and TRBJ1-1; TRBD1 agrees at 8 bases. The material sequenced was CD8+ T cells sorted from blood, taken at week 0. CDR3 sequence reads: CASSTQGARPEAFF. CDR3 nucleotides: TGTGCCAGCAGCACCCAGGGGGCAAGGCCTGAAGCTTTCTTT.